A selection of T cell receptor beta chains follows, all from one sample in a study of identical twins' blood T cells. TCRdb called the 5' RACE reads again in MiXCR, with one record for every CDR3 protein. The sample shows hundreds of thousands of distinct CDR3 sequences, more than 25% of them seen only once. Sequenced input: PBMCs. These receptors were taken from a woman aged 18 to 50 in good health. CDR3s leave out the opening cysteine and the closing phenylalanine or tryptophan.

v_call	cdr3_aa
TRBV19	ASSLPTDHCNQPQH
TRBV29-1	SVGTSSREQY
TRBV19	AGSPPDRGYGYT
TRBV4-1	ASSHPLGQGNSPLH
TRBV10-3	AISGFHNEQF
TRBV7-9	ASSSQGGIIMNTEAF
TRBV20-1	SARSLDRYTEAF
TRBV7-9	ASSLLRRATEAF
TRBV7-2	ASSLGGQGLKAF
TRBV12-3/TRBV12-4	ASSSRESGANVLT
TRBV5-1	ASSVTSGREDTQY
TRBV12-3/TRBV12-4	ASSLETGTTEAF
TRBV27	ASSDGVRAGYGYT
TRBV6-5	ASSSLLGLSYT
TRBV20-1	SAVDRGFPYEQY
TRBV19	ASSPSRDGGSPLH
TRBV5-6	ASSSQGANYGYT
TRBV29-1	SVVDTGRSVNIQY
TRBV19	ASSIYIDGEKLNTEAF
TRBV5-8	ASSSGGAVIGYT
TRBV16	ASSQSRSGELF
TRBV7-2	ASRRRTSGELF
TRBV19	ASSKEWGRNYNEQF
TRBV11-2	ASSLGDSTEAF
TRBV14	ASRRAGDYSYEQY
TRBV2	ASSEGGYQAF
TRBV6-5	ASSEIQGPLAF
TRBV20-1	SARGRVGSGSDYNEQF
TRBV10-3	AISESSATGAKQF
TRBV7-8	ASSLASGTERNPEQF
TRBV20-1	SAWDLRKNTEAF
TRBV27	ASSLSLAGYTGELF
TRBV20-1	SARDGLAGGTQY
TRBV10-2	ASRTSGSTKNIQY
TRBV4-3	ASSQEGGTGFNEKLF
TRBV7-2	ASSLGRHLTDTQY
TRBV28	ATYSGHRGTEAF
TRBV12-3/TRBV12-4	ASKASWGEAF
TRBV9	ASSVSLQETQY
TRBV7-9	ASSQATTEAF
TRBV6-5	ASSLGAGANVLT
TRBV11-2	ASSSQPRLNTKAF
TRBV6-6	ASGQGVYEQY
TRBV10-3	AISPDKGY
TRBV7-9	ASSLDIQELF
TRBV29-1	SVDWGLMGAEAF
TRBV10-3	AISDGRSGDNEQF
TRBV7-9	ASSLWTGYTDTQY
TRBV14	ASSQVGTEAF
TRBV20-1	SAREGQGYGYT
TRBV7-8	ASSARVTEAF
TRBV5-4	ASSGGDLSTQY
TRBV7-2	ASSSMRDTQY
TRBV12-3/TRBV12-4	AIGGTSAYNEQF